Listed below are T cell receptor beta chains from one sample, sequenced in a study of PD-1 blockade in classical Hodgkin lymphoma. Here immunoSEQ multiplex PCR was the method, and the copy in TCRdb shows in-frame clones only, minus some. This sample has approximately 29,000 clones, with over 75% found just once. This material consisted of peripheral blood mononuclear cells (PBMCs), taken before the fourth cycle of nivolumab. The origin of the receptors is a human donor with classical Hodgkin lymphoma. Both conserved end residues are trimmed from each CDR3.

CDR3	length	V	J
ASPLGDRTNEKLF	13	TRBV12-2	TRBJ1-4
ASKRGTSNTGELF	13	TRBV2	TRBJ2-2
ASSQDSRTGNEQF	13	TRBV4-2	TRBJ2-1
ASRGLSGNTIY	11	TRBV5-1	TRBJ1-3
ATSREGNEQF	10	TRBV15	TRBJ2-1
ASSPGTAPDTQY	12	TRBV18	TRBJ2-3
ASSSKGRVLTGELF	14	TRBV5-6	TRBJ2-2
ASSRQSYQETQY	12	TRBV7-9	TRBJ2-5
ASRISGGGDTQY	12	TRBV28	TRBJ2-3
AWSPKGNEQF	10	TRBV30	TRBJ2-1
ASSLAHQKGTEAF	13	TRBV5-6	TRBJ1-1
ASRSGGPLAEEQY	13	TRBV5-4	TRBJ2-7
SATGTYGYT	9	TRBV20-1	TRBJ1-2
ASSGTLTEAF	10	TRBV5-4	TRBJ1-1
ASSSIYDEKLF	11	TRBV6-5	TRBJ1-4
ASSHFGGTNTDTQY	14	TRBV5-4	TRBJ2-3
ASSTEGGRGLKETQY	15	TRBV7-9	TRBJ2-5
AWSRAGTDSEAF	12	TRBV30	TRBJ1-1
ASSPTDTSSGNTIY	14	TRBV18	TRBJ1-3
ASSLRTGYNQPQH	13	TRBV7-2	TRBJ1-5
AISTGGTGNTIY	12	TRBV10-3	TRBJ1-3
ARSLCPVEETQY	12	TRBV5-3	TRBJ2-5
SAVLAGHYEQY	11	TRBV29-1	TRBJ2-7
ASSSFLSQPQH	11	TRBV28	TRBJ1-5
AISGDRGNTEAF	12	TRBV10-3	TRBJ1-1
ASSKLDSRGTNEKLF	15	TRBV11-3	TRBJ1-4
ASSLTGGGQY	10	TRBV7-3	TRBJ2-3
SVERDGLWAT	10	TRBV29-1	TRBJ1-2
ASSEGSGGAVETQY	14	TRBV5-1	TRBJ2-5
ASRLSGGADTQY	12	TRBV28	TRBJ2-3
ASSNRGGVDTQY	12	TRBV21-1	TRBJ2-3
ASSRTVETQY	10	TRBV5-6	TRBJ2-5
ASSLNNEQF	9	TRBV28	TRBJ2-1
ASSERIAGAPLDRTDTQY	18	TRBV6-1	TRBJ2-3
ASSLDRGGGSTDTQY	15	TRBV11-2	TRBJ2-3
ASSSGQITDTQY	12	TRBV11-2	TRBJ2-3
ASSSQGALGGYT	12	TRBV14	TRBJ1-2
ASRVYSNQPQH	11	TRBV2	TRBJ1-5
ASSLRTDYGYT	11	TRBV5-1	TRBJ1-2
ASSSHRGLGETQY	13	TRBV7-2	TRBJ2-5
ASSFIQGEGGYT	12	TRBV7-8	TRBJ1-2
ASSQLTSGDLDTQY	14	TRBV4-2	TRBJ2-3
ASSPGQGYGYT	11	TRBV7-2	TRBJ1-2
ASTRQGGYT	9	TRBV9	TRBJ1-2
AISSSGGGYNEQF	13	TRBV10-3	TRBJ2-1
ASSLGGEAF	9	TRBV5-6	TRBJ1-1
ASSSGGGYGYT	11	TRBV7-6	TRBJ1-2
ASTSGTAAYEQY	12	TRBV5-4	TRBJ2-7
ASSFGTGYEQY	11	TRBV6-5	TRBJ2-7
ASSRAGVYEQY	11	TRBV5-6	TRBJ2-7
ASSPGTGGPPLH	12	TRBV7-9	TRBJ1-6
ASSPRQVGTDTQY	13	TRBV18	TRBJ2-3
ASSQVQVHTGELF	13	TRBV14	TRBJ2-2
ASSTPGTSADTQY	13	TRBV11-2	TRBJ2-3
ASSTLVKVGGNEQF	14	TRBV19	TRBJ2-1
ASSLVARNQPQH	12	TRBV28	TRBJ1-5
ASSGGQLAYEQY	12	TRBV2	TRBJ2-7